Each of the 8 T cell receptor beta chains below was sequenced from the same sample in a study of blood T cell repertoires in COVID-19. TCRdb's copy holds only in-frame clones and misses some; the assay was immunoSEQ multiplex PCR. This sample yields just under 60,000 clones, of which about 88% are seen a single time; 7.4% belongs to the top ten. The sample was peripheral blood. These receptors were taken from a human donor with active COVID-19. The donor label of this sample is uncertain.

The chain combines TRBV20-1 with TRBJ2-3, with D uncertain. V shed 3 bases and J shed 0 bases, with 7 bases lying between them. Germline loops: CDR1 DFQATT, CDR2 SNEGSKA (reference sequence). The CDR3 covers 13 residues. In nucleotides, the CDR3 is TGCAGTGCTAGTCGTGAGAGCACAGATACGCAGTATTTT. Its translation: CSASRESTDTQYF.

The genes are TRBV18 and TRBJ2-3; 13 bases agree with TRBD2. The length of the CDR3 is 16 residues. Germline V gives CDR1 KGHSH, CDR2 LQKENI. V lost 6 bases, J lost 1 base, and 4 bases stayed unmatched. CDR3 sequence reads: CASSLGLAGGTDTQYF. CDR3 bases: TGTGCCAGCTCTCTCGGACTAGCGGGGGGCACAGATACGCAGTATTTT.

The chain uses TRBV14 and TRBJ2-3, with TRBD2 matching 11 bases. CDR3 length: 17 amino acids. CDR1 is SGHDN and CDR2 is FVKESK in the germline V gene. Trimming took 4 bases from V and 2 from J; bases not matched to a gene: 8. CDR3 in DNA: TGTGCCAGCAGCCTAATCGGGACTAGCGGACCCACAGATACGCAGTATTTT. It encodes CASSLIGTSGPTDTQYF. The full variable domain, its missing parts supplied by reference TRBV14 and TRBJ2-3, is EAGVTQFPSHSVIEKGQTVTLRCDPISGHDNLYWYRRVMGKEIKFLLHFVKESKQDESGMPNNRFLAERTGGTYSTLKVQPAELEDSGVYFCASSLIGTSGPTDTQYFGPGTRLTVL.

The CDR3 nucleotides read TGTGCCAGCAGCCAAGTAGTAGGAGACGGGGAGCTGTTTTTT. Amino acids: CASSQVVGDGELFF. The genes are TRBV3-1 (or the pseudogene TRBV3-2) and TRBJ2-2, with no clear D. CDR1 LGHDT and CDR2 YNNKEL come from the germline V gene (reference sequence). Trimming removed 1 base at V and 7 bases at J, with 10 bases between. The CDR3 extends over 14 amino acids.

This chain uses TRBV5-1 with TRBJ2-3, with 8 bases lining up with TRBD2. This CDR3 contains 15 residues. Trimming removed 5 bases from V and 5 bases from J; junction bases left unmatched: 10. CDR1 and CDR2 from the germline V gene are SGHRS and YFSETQ. The CDR3: CASRLLAAQGDTQYF. CDR3 sequence (DNA): TGCGCCAGCAGACTACTAGCGGCCCAGGGAGATACGCAGTATTTT.

The chain has TRBV5-1 and TRBJ1-1; D is undetermined. Germline CDR1 SGHRS, CDR2 YFSETQ. V was cut by 1 base and J by 3 bases, with 10 bases left in between. This CDR3 has 14 amino acids. The CDR3 coding sequence is TGCGCCAGCAGCTTGACGCCGAGGGACACTGAAGCTTTCTTT. It specifies CASSLTPRDTEAFF.

The chain joins TRBV5-1 to TRBJ2-7, with 9 positions matching TRBD1. With V trimmed by 3 bases and J by 2 bases, 6 bases remained unmatched. The germline V gene encodes CDR1 SGHRS and CDR2 YFSETQ. The length of the CDR3 is 15 residues. The CDR3 DNA reads TGCGCCAGCAGCTCGACACGGACAGGGGCCTACGAGCAGTACTTC. Translation gives CASSSTRTGAYEQYF.

V is TRBV7-8 and J is TRBJ2-1, with 12 nucleotides matching TRBD1. Looked up from germline, CDR1 is SGHVS and CDR2 is FQNEAQ. The CDR3 covers 15 residues. Germline trimming cut 4 bases from V and 9 bases from J; bases unmatched to any gene: 7. CDR3 sequence reads: CASSSGQGAFSEQFF. CDR3 coding DNA: TGTGCCAGCAGCTCGGGACAGGGGGCGTTCAGTGAGCAGTTCTTC. Supplemented by reference TRBV7-8 and TRBJ2-1, the full variable domain reads GAGVSQSPRYKVAKRGQDVALRCDPISGHVSLFWYQQALGQGPEFLTYFQNEAQLDKSGLPSDRFFAERPEGSVSTLKIQRTQQEDSAVYLCASSSGQGAFSEQFFGPGTRLTVL.